This TCR beta chain was retrieved from a study of blood T cell repertoires in COVID-19. Study summary: Specimens from acute and convalescent COVID-19 originated in the United States, Italy and Spain. Sample material is recorded as cDNA or gDNA derived from T cells, B-cell-depleted T cells, or PBMCs.

V lost 0 bases to trimming and J lost 7 bases, with 10 bases between them. CDR3 length equals 13 residues. Germline loops: CDR1 LNHNV, CDR2 YYDKDF (reference sequence). Authors' processing steps: Estimation of nucleated cell counts relied on the amplification of reference gene primers. TCRdb's copy holds only in-frame clones and misses some; the assay was immunoSEQ multiplex PCR. V, J and clone size reflect that table, while D and trimming were determined from the DNA. This table has about 210,000 clones, 83% appearing once. The receptor was derived from a woman aged 40 to 50 with active or convalescent COVID-19. Sequencing was carried out using peripheral blood. The rearrangement uses TRBV15 and TRBJ2-7; D is unresolved. The CDR3 loop is CATSRDYSWEQYF. CDR3 DNA sequence: TGTGCCACCAGCAGAGATTACAGCTGGGAGCAGTACTTC. The whole variable domain, remainder taken from reference TRBV15 and TRBJ2-7, is DAMVIQNPRYQVTQFGKPVTLSCSQTLNHNVMYWYQQKSSQAPKLLFHYYDKDFNNEADTPDNFQSRRPNTSFCFLDIRSPGLGDTAMYLCATSRDYSWEQYFGPGTRLTVT.